These 32 T cell receptor beta chains were all obtained from the same sample, sequenced in a study of graft-versus-host responses after intestinal transplantation. The antigens these receptors bind are not known. The data were produced by immunoSEQ multiplex PCR, yet TCRdb's version contains in-frame clones alone and is incomplete. Here the sample spans 65,000 to 90,000 clones, 80% to 90% being singletons. Specimen: unstimulated CD8+ T cells sorted from spleen or lymph node cells, collected before intestinal transplant. The receptor set was obtained from a human donor who received an intestinal transplant.

In DNA form, the CDR3 reads TGCAGCGCTATCCTGCCCTCCGCCTACGAGCAGTACTTC. Its translation is CSAILPSAYEQYF. The chain links TRBV29-1 to TRBJ2-7; D unclear. Trimming pared 7 bases from V and 2 bases from J, leaving 15 bases between. The germline V gene encodes CDR1 SQVTM and CDR2 ANQGSEA. CDR3 size: 13 residues.

The V gene is TRBV5-1, the J gene TRBJ1-2; D call uncertain. The CDR3 length is 15 residues. Per germline, CDR1 SGHRS and CDR2 YFSETQ. V was clipped by 0 bases and J by 4 bases, with 13 bases between them. CDR3 region: CASSLGAGRFYGYTF. The CDR3 DNA reads as TGCGCCAGCAGCTTGGGGGCCGGGAGATTCTATGGCTACACCTTC.

The V gene is TRBV5-6, the J gene TRBJ1-1; 8 bases fit TRBD1. The CDR3 has 13 amino acids. The germline V gene has CDR1 SGHDT and CDR2 YYEEEE. With V trimmed by 7 bases and J by 6 bases, 8 bases remained unmatched. For the CDR3, the DNA is TGTGCCAGCTGGGCCGGGACAGGACCTGAAGCTTTCTTT. Residues: CASWAGTGPEAFF.

This clone was detected only once. This sequence joins TRBV28 and TRBJ2-1; 7 bases are a match to TRBD2. Germline V gene data show CDR1 as MDHEN and CDR2 as SYDVKM. The CDR3 has 15 residues. V was clipped by 2 bases and J by 3 bases; unmatched bases: 4. The DNA for the CDR3 is TGTGCCAGCAGTTTAGGCGGGAGCCTCTACAATGAGCAGTTCTTC. Translating gives CASSLGGSLYNEQFF.

This chain joins TRBV18 and TRBJ1-2, with D hard to call. Germline V gene sequence: CDR1 KGHSH, CDR2 LQKENI. The CDR3 loop spans 17 amino acids. Trimming left V 3 bases short and J 3 bases short, with 20 bases between. CDR3: CASSPNPRMWGDYGYTF. The CDR3, as DNA: TGTGCCAGCTCACCGAACCCACGTATGTGGGGAGACTATGGCTACACCTTC.

This sequence joins TRBV2 and TRBJ2-7; 7 bases are shared with TRBD1. Germline V gives CDR1 SNHLY, CDR2 FYNNEI. J was trimmed by 3 bases and V by 3 bases; bases with no gene match: 5. The CDR3 covers 14 residues. The CDR3 here is CASSDGTVDYEQYF. The CDR3, as DNA: TGTGCCAGCAGTGACGGGACAGTAGACTACGAGCAGTACTTC.

The chain employs TRBV5-1 and TRBJ1-3, with no clear D. The CDR3 loop spans 18 amino acids. The germline CDR1 and CDR2 sequences are SGHRS and YFSETQ. Trimming cost V 0 bases and J 4 bases, with 20 bases left between them. The CDR3 bases are TGCGCCAGCAGCTTGGACCTGACTCGGCCAACTTCAGGAAACACCATATATTTT. Translation: CASSLDLTRPTSGNTIYF.

The V call is TRBV27, the J call TRBJ2-3; D perhaps matches TRBD2 (5 bases). The CDR3 contains 14 residues. Trimming pared 2 bases from V and 8 bases from J, leaving 14 bases between. CDR1 and CDR2 from the germline V gene are MNHEY and SMNVEV (reference sequence). The CDR3 sequence: CASSLANLEGTQYF. Written as DNA, the CDR3 is TGTGCCAGCAGTTTAGCGAACTTAGAGGGTACGCAGTATTTT.

The chain employs TRBV6-6 and TRBJ1-1; D is perhaps TRBD1 (5 bases). The V end was cut by 2 bases, the J end by 6 bases, with 7 bases between. The germline V gene has CDR1 MNHNY and CDR2 SVGAGI (reference sequence). This CDR3 comprises 12 residues. The CDR3 spells CASSYPGAEAFF. In DNA form, the CDR3 reads TGTGCCAGCAGTTACCCGGGGGCTGAAGCTTTCTTT.

The V and J genes are TRBV4-1 and TRBJ2-3; D might be TRBD2 (6 bases). The V gene's germline CDR1 is MGHRA and CDR2 YSYEKL. Trimming removed 1 base at V and 2 bases at J, with 7 bases between. The CDR3 runs to 14 residues. CDR3 sequence reads: CASSQVRDTDTQYF. The CDR3 coding sequence is TGCGCCAGCAGCCAAGTGCGGGACACAGATACGCAGTATTTT.

This clone appeared once. The J gene is TRBJ2-3, the V gene TRBV5-6; D is uncertain. This CDR3 has 14 amino acids. Per the germline V gene, CDR1 is SGHDT and CDR2 is YYEEEE. V was cut by 4 bases and J by 2 bases, with 11 bases left in between. CDR3: CASSPTLYTDTQYF. The DNA for the CDR3 is TGTGCCAGCAGCCCTACCCTCTACACAGATACGCAGTATTTT.

This chain joins TRBV6-5 and TRBJ2-7; a weak D match, TRBD2 (6 bases). Germline V gene data show CDR1 as MNHEY and CDR2 as SVGAGI. V gave up 2 bases and J gave up 2 bases, with 13 bases separating them. The CDR3 extends over 15 amino acids. The CDR3 bases are TGTGCCAGCAGTTACGTCAGCGGACTAACCTACGAGCAGTACTTC. This gives the protein CASSYVSGLTYEQYF.

The J gene is TRBJ2-7, the V gene TRBV30; 9 bases are a match to TRBD1. The V and J ends lost 5 bases and 3 bases, in that order; junction bases with no gene match: 8. Germline V gives CDR1 GTSNPN, CDR2 SVGIG (reference sequence). The CDR3 has 14 amino acids. CDR3 DNA: TGTGCCTGGGCTTCCGGGACAGGGTTCTACGAGCAGTACTTC. Protein product: CAWASGTGFYEQYF.

The CDR3 nucleotides are TGCGCCAGCAGCTTGGGTGCGGGCGAGCAGTACTTC. It specifies CASSLGAGEQYF. The chain recombines TRBV5-1 with TRBJ2-7; D might be TRBD2 (5 bases). The CDR3 sequence is 12 residues long. Germline CDR1 is SGHRS and CDR2 is YFSETQ. The ends were cut back, 0 bases at V and 6 bases at J, with 7 bases in the middle.

The chain combines TRBV25-1 with TRBJ2-7, with D perhaps matching TRBD1 (6 bases). The CDR3 contains 12 residues. Looked up from germline, CDR1 is MGHDK and CDR2 is SYGVNS. Trimming left V 4 bases short and J 3 bases short, with 7 bases between. CDR3 amino acids: CASSVGGYEQYF. DNA for the CDR3: TGTGCCAGCAGTGTAGGGGGCTACGAGCAGTACTTC.

The chain has TRBV30 and TRBJ2-7; 8 positions agree with TRBD2. This CDR3 spans 14 amino acids. The J segment lost 2 bases and the V segment lost 2 bases, leaving 5 bases of the junction unmatched. From germline, CDR1 is GTSNPN and CDR2 SVGIG (reference sequence). The DNA for the CDR3 is TGTGCCTGGAGTACGGGGGGGCCTCCCTACGAGCAGTACTTC. Translated, it gives CAWSTGGPPYEQYF.

The rearrangement links TRBV28 to TRBJ2-5; D call uncertain. The CDR3 loop spans 13 amino acids. Deletions cut 3 bases from V and 4 bases from J, with 9 bases between. Germline V CDR1 and CDR2: MDHEN, SYDVKM. The CDR3 loop reads CASSFPGPETQYF. In nucleotides, the CDR3 is TGTGCCAGCAGTTTTCCGGGTCCAGAGACCCAGTACTTC.

The chain combines TRBV6-5 with TRBJ2-2, with 7 bases lining up with TRBD1. J gave up 1 base and V 6 bases, and 2 bases lay outside the gene matches. Germline CDR1 and CDR2: MNHEY and SVGAGI. The CDR3 runs 14 residues. This CDR3 reads CASRGQQNTGELFF. The CDR3 DNA reads TGTGCCAGCAGGGGACAGCAGAACACCGGGGAGCTGTTTTTT.

Here the CDR3 DNA reads TGTGCCAGCAGCACGACAGGGGAGGGGGGCACTGAAGCTTTCTTT. This gives the protein CASSTTGEGGTEAFF. The chain has TRBV7-9 and TRBJ1-1, with 8 bases lining up with TRBD1. Germline V gene data show CDR1 as SEHNR and CDR2 as FQNEAQ (reference sequence). The CDR3 runs 15 residues. The ends lost 5 bases at V and 4 bases at J; junction bases unmatched: 9.

The chain uses TRBV27 and TRBJ2-7, with 7 bases lining up with TRBD1. From germline, CDR1 is MNHEY and CDR2 SMNVEV (reference sequence). The CDR3 has 15 amino acids. The ends lost 7 bases at V and 0 bases at J; junction bases unmatched: 9. The CDR3 loop reads CASKLQTGSSYEQYF. DNA for the CDR3: TGTGCCAGCAAGTTGCAGACAGGGAGCTCCTACGAGCAGTACTTC.

The chain has TRBV6-1 and TRBJ1-1, with a tentative D call TRBD1 (6 bases). The V and J ends lost 2 bases and 7 bases respectively, with 17 bases between them. Per germline, CDR1 MNHNS and CDR2 SASEGT. The CDR3 contains 15 residues. The CDR3 spells CASSEMGGAHFEAFF. The CDR3 DNA reads as TGTGCCAGCAGTGAAATGGGGGGGGCCCACTTTGAAGCTTTCTTT.

This chain joins TRBV28 and TRBJ1-5, with D tentatively TRBD1 (5 bases). V shed 3 bases and J shed 5 bases, with 14 bases lying between them. The CDR3 spans 15 residues. From germline, CDR1 is MDHEN and CDR2 SYDVKM. DNA for the CDR3: TGTGCCAGCAGTTTTGTGGGGGAGGACTATCAGCCCCAGCATTTT. It translates to CASSFVGEDYQPQHF.

There are a few counts of this clone. V and J are TRBV5-4 and TRBJ2-1, with TRBD2 matching 9 bases. Germline V gives CDR1 SGHNT, CDR2 YYREEE (reference sequence). This CDR3 has 17 amino acids. V shed 1 base, J shed 7 bases, and the junction held 12 bases outside the gene matches. The CDR3 loop reads CASSLFMREGQGNEQFF. The CDR3 nucleotides read TGTGCCAGCAGCTTGTTTATGCGGGAGGGCCAAGGAAATGAGCAGTTCTTC.

The chain uses TRBV5-4 and TRBJ2-3, with D uncertain. The V end was cut by 5 bases, the J end by 4 bases, with 11 bases between. The CDR3 extends over 13 amino acids. CDR1 is SGHNT and CDR2 is YYREEE in the germline V gene (reference sequence). The CDR3 nucleotides are TGTGCCAGCAGTCTAGACCCGCCAGATACGCAGTATTTT. This encodes CASSLDPPDTQYF.

This clone appeared a single time. The genes are TRBV10-3 and TRBJ2-7; 7 nucleotides align to TRBD2. Germline V lookup: CDR1 ENHRY, CDR2 SYGVKD. The CDR3 totals 13 residues. V was clipped by 10 bases and J by 4 bases; unmatched bases: 10. The CDR3 sequence is CATRLARTYEQYF. CDR3 bases: TGTGCCACCCGACTAGCCAGAACTTACGAGCAGTACTTC.

The V gene is TRBV27, the J gene TRBJ2-1; D ambiguous. V was clipped by 7 bases and J by 5 bases, with 12 bases between them. Germline values: CDR1 MNHEY, CDR2 SMNVEV (reference sequence). CDR3 length: 13 amino acids. CDR3 residues: CASTPGRNNEQFF. The CDR3 DNA reads TGTGCCAGCACCCCAGGAAGGAACAATGAGCAGTTCTTC.

The genes are TRBV5-1 and TRBJ2-1; tentatively, D is TRBD2 (5 bases). The length of the CDR3 is 12 residues. Trimming pared 4 bases from V and 9 bases from J, leaving 11 bases between. Germline assignment: CDR1 SGHRS and CDR2 YFSETQ. The CDR3 sequence is CASSPYRGEQFF. The CDR3 nucleotides are TGCGCCAGCAGCCCCTACCGGGGTGAGCAGTTCTTC. Full variable domain (remainder filled in from reference TRBV5-1 and TRBJ2-1): KAGVTQTPRYLIKTRGQQVTLSCSPISGHRSVSWYQQTPGQGLQFLFEYFSETQRNKGNFPGRFSGRQFSNSRSEMNVSTLELGDSALYLCASSPYRGEQFFGPGTRLTVL.

This clone was seen once. The J gene is TRBJ2-7, the V gene TRBV5-1; D call uncertain. Germline V lookup: CDR1 SGHRS, CDR2 YFSETQ. This CDR3 has 15 amino acids. Trimming stripped 2 bases from V and 4 bases from J, with 16 bases between. The CDR3 protein is CASSFWAKNGYEQYF. CDR3 in DNA: TGCGCCAGCAGCTTTTGGGCGAAAAACGGATACGAGCAGTACTTC.

This rearrangement joins TRBV6-5 to TRBJ2-2; 10 bases are a match to TRBD1. The CDR3 extends over 16 amino acids. Germline CDR1 reads MNHEY; CDR2 reads SVGAGI. V lost 2 bases to trimming and J lost 5 bases; unmatched junction nucleotides: 5. In nucleotides, the CDR3 is TGTGCCAGCAGTTACCGACAGGGGGCCCGGACCGGGGAGCTGTTTTTT. It translates to CASSYRQGARTGELFF.

V usage is TRBV6-5 and J usage is TRBJ1-2; D call uncertain. Germline lookup yields CDR1 MNHEY and CDR2 SVGAGI. With 0 bases removed from V and 4 bases from J, the gap between germline ends came to 12 bases. The CDR3 runs 15 residues. The CDR3 DNA reads as TGTGCCAGCAGTTACTCCCCGGGAATCGTCTATGGCTACACCTTC. This encodes CASSYSPGIVYGYTF.

This chain joins TRBV6-1 and TRBJ1-2, with a tentative D call TRBD1 (5 bases). CDR1 and CDR2 (germline): MNHNS, SASEGT. This CDR3 spans 16 amino acids. The germline V and J ends were trimmed by 1 base and 0 bases, with 12 bases remaining between them. The CDR3: CASSEDGGGANYGYTF. The CDR3 coding sequence is TGTGCCAGCAGTGAAGATGGGGGGGGAGCTAACTATGGCTACACCTTC.

This clone was counted between two and nine times. The chain has TRBV6-1 and TRBJ2-1, with 13 bases matching TRBD2. The V gene's germline CDR1 is MNHNS and CDR2 SASEGT. The CDR3 extends over 14 amino acids. The V and J ends lost 4 bases and 6 bases, in that order; junction bases with no gene match: 0. Here the CDR3 reads CASSGLAGGNEQFF. The DNA for the CDR3 is TGTGCCAGCAGTGGACTAGCGGGGGGCAATGAGCAGTTCTTC.